This passage covers 8 T cell receptor beta chains from one sample sequenced in a study of tumor-infiltrating lymphocytes in primary liver carcinoma. Investigators took RNA and DNA out together from approximately 22-30 mg of unsorted bulk tissue. The investigators made TCR beta cDNA from about 500 ng total RNA, using a constant-region primer. Library construction for TCR beta comprised three nested multiplex PCR rounds performed with slightly modified ARM-PCR. TRBV1-TRBV30 forward primers paired with a C-beta reverse primer were used in the first two PCR rounds, which ran approximately 10 cycles each. TCRdb passed the multiplex PCR reads through MiXCR, listing each CDR3 protein once. The table lists 50,000 to 65,000 distinct CDR3 sequences, roughly two thirds of them singletons. The sample consisted of liver tumor tissue from sampling region 4. Subset described: tumor region T4, right-lateral pole. These receptor sequences come from a man between 35 and 55 years old with primary liver carcinoma and hepatitis B virus infection.

Regarding this clonotype: Mismatch with germline at one junction end may stem from a read error. In DNA, the CDR3 is TGTGCCGGCAGTTACTCGAAAGCGGGTGGCCTCTCTGGGGCCAACGTCCTGAGTTTC. It translates to CAGSYSKAGGLSGANVLSF. V and J are TRBV6-6 and TRBJ2-6, with D possibly matching TRBD2 (6 bases). This CDR3 comprises 19 residues. The germline CDR1 and CDR2 sequences are MNHNY and SVGAGI (reference sequence).

Worth noting for this clonotype: A read error is likely, as this CDR3 ends without the conserved phenylalanine or tryptophan. The chain carries TRBV10-1 and TRBJ2-7; D perhaps matches TRBD2 (5 bases). V was pared by 1 base and J by 5 bases, with 15 bases between. There are 15 residues in the CDR3. Germline assignment: CDR1 WNHNN and CDR2 SYGVQD (reference sequence). The CDR3 loop reads CASSEFGLRWNEQYS. The DNA for the CDR3 is TGCGCCAGCAGTGAGTTCGGACTTAGATGGAACGAGCAGTACTCC.

Notes on this clonotype: Likely a read error: the CDR3 ends without its conserved phenylalanine or tryptophan. The chain uses TRBV14 and TRBJ2-1; D is unclear. Per the germline V gene, CDR1 is SGHDN and CDR2 is FVKESK. The CDR3 is made up of 14 amino acids. The CDR3 DNA sequence: TGTGCCGGCAGCCGGACCATCGCTGGCAATGAGCAGTTCTAC. Its protein product is CAGSRTIAGNEQFY.

Details on this clonotype: This likely comes from a read error, as the CDR3 has no conserved phenylalanine or tryptophan at its end. The V and J genes are TRBV7-9 and TRBJ2-7; D perhaps matches TRBD2 (5 bases). The CDR3 loop spans 17 amino acids. Germline V gene sequence: CDR1 SEHNR, CDR2 FQNEAQ (reference sequence). V lost 1 base, J lost 2 bases, and 18 bases lay in between. The DNA for the CDR3 is TGTGCCAGCAGCTTAGGAACCCCCGGGAAACCACCCTACGAGCAGTACATC. Translated: CASSLGTPGKPPYEQYI.

This clonotype has a single count. The chain uses TRBV11-2 and TRBJ2-5; 9 nucleotides match TRBD2. V gave up 5 bases and J gave up 3 bases; unmatched junction bases: 7. In germline, CDR1 is SGHAT, CDR2 FQNNGV. The CDR3 runs 15 residues. This CDR3 is CASSQTPSGKETQYF. The CDR3 DNA is TGTGCCAGCAGCCAAACTCCTAGCGGGAAAGAGACCCAGTACTTC.

The table lists this clonotype with a few counts. At one boundary the junction diverges from the germline segment, which might be a read error. This chain uses TRBV28 with TRBJ1-4; 7 bases agree with TRBD1. From germline, CDR1 is MDHEN and CDR2 SYDVKM. This CDR3 is built from 17 residues. This chain's CDR3 is CASSFWDRFATNEKLFF. CDR3 bases: TGTGCCAGCAGTTTTTGGGACAGATTTGCAACTAATGAAAAACTATTTTTT.

This clonotype appeared a single time. Germline and junction disagree at one end, which may indicate a read error. This chain joins TRBV2 and TRBJ2-7; 7 bases are shared with TRBD2. This CDR3 contains 16 residues. Germline V gives CDR1 SNHLY, CDR2 FYNNEI. CDR3 residues: CVSSATSARLSYEQYF. DNA for the CDR3: TGTGTCAGCAGCGCCACTAGCGCCCGACTCTCCTACGAGCAGTACTTC. The full variable domain, its missing parts supplied by reference TRBV2 and TRBJ2-7, is EPEVTQTPSHQVTQMGQEVILRCVPISNHLYFYWYRQILGQKVEFLVSFYNNEISEKSEIFDDQFSVERPDGSNFTLKIRSTKLEDSAMYFCVSSATSARLSYEQYFGPGTRLTVT.

Concerning this clonotype itself: A much larger clone differs from this one at a single base, so this may be a read error. The chain uses TRBV11-1 and TRBJ2-6; no firm D call. CDR1 is SGHAT and CDR2 is FQDESV in the germline V gene (reference sequence). This CDR3 spans 15 amino acids. CDR3 DNA sequence: TGTACCAGCAGCTTGGGTCGAGCTGGGGCCAACGTCCTGACTTTC. Translation gives CTSSLGRAGANVLTF.